These 15 T cell receptor beta chains came from one sample sequenced in a study of blood T cell repertoires in COVID-19. Sequencing was performed with immunoSEQ multiplex PCR; in TCRdb, only in-frame clones are kept and a portion is missing. This table holds around 200,000 clones, less than 90% found once. The specimen was PBMCs or T cells enriched from blood (not recorded which). These TCRs come from a woman aged 30 to 39 who had been exposed to COVID-19.

The chain carries TRBV29-1 and TRBJ2-3; D is undetermined. V was clipped by 2 bases and J by 6 bases, with 12 bases between them. This CDR3 has 13 residues. Germline CDR1 SQVTM, CDR2 ANQGSEA. The CDR3 region is CSVEPAETDTQYF. Here the CDR3 DNA reads TGCAGCGTTGAACCGGCGGAGACGGATACGCAGTATTTT.

This chain joins TRBV5-4 and TRBJ1-1; D is unclear. CDR3 length: 13 residues. V shed 3 bases and J shed 7 bases, with 13 bases lying between them. Germline V gene data show CDR1 as SGHNT and CDR2 as YYREEE (reference sequence). The CDR3 is CASSSNSAHEAFF. The CDR3 nucleotides are TGTGCCAGCAGCTCAAACAGTGCCCATGAAGCTTTCTTT.

CDR3 sequence reads: CASSQVLDSNNEQFF. The CDR3 region has the DNA TGCGCCAGCAGCCAAGTATTGGACAGTAACAATGAGCAGTTCTTC. The rearrangement uses TRBV4-1 and TRBJ2-1; D may be TRBD1 (6 bases). V lost 1 base, J lost 5 bases, and 12 bases lay in between. This CDR3 region has 15 residues. Germline V CDR1 and CDR2: MGHRA, YSYEKL.

This sequence joins TRBV7-9 and TRBJ2-7; possibly TRBD2 for D (5 bases). In germline, CDR1 is SEHNR, CDR2 FQNEAQ (reference sequence). The germline V and J ends were trimmed by 5 bases and 5 bases, with 22 bases remaining between them. The CDR3 extends over 16 amino acids. This CDR3 reads CASSLLIDKGGHEQYF. The CDR3 bases are TGTGCCAGCAGCCTTCTTATTGACAAAGGAGGTCACGAGCAGTACTTC.

J is TRBJ2-7 and V is TRBV5-1; tentative D call: TRBD2 (6 bases). CDR3 length: 15 residues. CDR1 is SGHRS and CDR2 is YFSETQ in the germline V gene. The V end was cut by 1 base, the J end by 0 bases, with 11 bases between. This CDR3 reads CASSLITGVSYEQYF. The CDR3 nucleotides are TGCGCCAGCAGCTTGATTACGGGGGTCTCCTACGAGCAGTACTTC.

This clone was detected once. The chain links TRBV30 to TRBJ2-7; TRBD1 matches at 8 bases. The CDR3 runs to 13 residues. The V and J ends lost 0 bases and 3 bases, in that order; junction bases with no gene match: 1. From germline, CDR1 is GTSNPN and CDR2 SVGIG (reference sequence). The CDR3 region has the DNA TGTGCCTGGAGTGTGGGACAGGTCTACGAGCAGTACTTC. Amino acid sequence: CAWSVGQVYEQYF. Using reference TRBV30 and TRBJ2-7 for the parts outside the CDR3, the full variable domain is SQTIHQWPATLVQPVGSPLSLECTVEGTSNPNLYWYRQAAGRGLQLLFYSVGIGQISSEVPQNLSASRPQDRQFILSSKKLLLSDSGFYLCAWSVGQVYEQYFGPGTRLTVT.

The rearrangement links TRBV6-5 to TRBJ2-3, with 10 bases that match TRBD1. This CDR3 comprises 15 residues. Germline assignment: CDR1 MNHEY and CDR2 SVGAGI. After removal of 6 bases from V and 6 bases from J, the junction contained 9 bases not matched to a gene. The CDR3 sequence: CASSSLTGGADTQYF. CDR3 in DNA: TGTGCCAGCAGCAGTCTGACAGGGGGCGCCGATACGCAGTATTTT.

V gene TRBV19 combines with J gene TRBJ1-2, with 9 nucleotides matching TRBD1. This CDR3 is built from 16 residues. The V gene end was trimmed by 6 bases and the J gene end by 2 bases; junction bases not matched to a gene: 10. Germline V gene sequence: CDR1 LNHDA, CDR2 SQIVND (reference sequence). The CDR3 DNA is TGTGCCAGTAGATCCGCCCGGGACAGGGAGAACTATGGCTACACCTTC. Translating it yields CASRSARDRENYGYTF.

The CDR3 DNA is TGTGCCAGCCTACCGGGACAGCTTAACTATGGCTACACCTTC. It translates to CASLPGQLNYGYTF. This chain links TRBV28 with TRBJ1-2; 7 bases map to TRBD1. Germline CDR1 is MDHEN and CDR2 is SYDVKM. J was trimmed by 1 base and V by 8 bases; bases with no gene match: 7. The CDR3 covers 14 residues.

The rearrangement links TRBV9 to TRBJ2-2; 7 positions match TRBD1. The V segment lost 3 bases and the J segment 2 bases; nucleotides outside the gene matches: 7. Germline-derived CDR1 and CDR2 are SGDLS and YYNGEE. CDR3 length: 16 amino acids. The CDR3 region is CASSADRARNTGELFF. CDR3 DNA: TGTGCCAGCAGCGCCGACAGGGCTCGCAACACCGGGGAGCTGTTTTTT.

The V and J genes are TRBV29-1 and TRBJ1-2; the D gene is possibly TRBD1 (6 bases). The V end lost 7 bases, the J end lost 8 bases, and 11 bases lay between the germline ends. The CDR3 covers 10 residues. Germline values: CDR1 SQVTM, CDR2 ANQGSEA. CDR3 region: CSAGQSGYTF. CDR3 in DNA: TGCAGCGCCGGACAGTCGGGCTACACCTTC.

The V call is TRBV19, the J call TRBJ1-5, with 7 bases lining up with TRBD1. V trimming: 5 bases; J trimming: 5 bases; junction bases outside the gene matches: 9. The CDR3 runs 15 residues. Germline V gene data show CDR1 as LNHDA and CDR2 as SQIVND (reference sequence). The CDR3, as DNA: TGTGCCAGTAGTCCTCTGGGGACAGTGGATCAGCCCCAGCATTTT. Translating gives CASSPLGTVDQPQHF.

This chain links TRBV29-1 with TRBJ2-5, with D perhaps TRBD1 (5 bases). CDR1 and CDR2 (germline): SQVTM, ANQGSEA. The CDR3 extends over 13 amino acids. Trimming took 7 bases from V and 5 from J, leaving 17 bases between them. The CDR3: CSAKRGPGETQYF. Written as DNA, the CDR3 is TGCAGCGCCAAAAGGGGTCCCGGGGAGACCCAGTACTTC.

This rearrangement joins TRBV21-1 to TRBJ1-6. TRBV21-1 is assigned pseudogene status. The CDR3 length is 13 residues. The DNA of the CDR3 is TGTGCCGGCGGGGGGCACTATAATTCACCCCTCCACTTT. Translating it yields CAGGGHYNSPLHF.

This chain uses TRBV27 with TRBJ1-2, with 10 bases fitting TRBD1. CDR3 length: 14 residues. Trimming cost V 5 bases and J 2 bases; bases outside gene matches: 2. Germline V lookup: CDR1 MNHEY, CDR2 SMNVEV (reference sequence). The CDR3 reads CASSTGQGNYGYTF. Here the CDR3 DNA reads TGTGCCAGCAGTACGGGACAGGGGAACTATGGCTACACCTTC.